The rows below give T cell receptor beta chains drawn from one sample of a study of Ad26.COV2.S vaccination and SARS-CoV-2 variants. Produced via immunoSEQ multiplex PCR; TCRdb's table is partial and in-frame only. This sample yields around 450,000 clones, of which roughly nine tenths are seen a single time; around 2.5% belongs to the top ten. Sequenced material: peripheral blood, taken in a trial of Ad26.COV2.S vaccine versus placebo. The source is a person between 18 and 65 years old who received the Ad26.COV2.S COVID-19 vaccine or a placebo. CDR3s include the opening cysteine and the closing phenylalanine or tryptophan. Fields, in order: clone size, J gene, D gene, V gene, CDR3 protein, CDR3 DNA. A D gene is named only where the DNA matches it firmly. Clone size is given for some rows only: seen once, a few or many times, or a class if the clone is expanded.

clone size: -; J gene: TRBJ1-3; D gene: -; V gene: TRBV9; CDR3 protein: CASSVAWAGSAGNTIYF; CDR3 DNA: TGTGCCAGCAGCGTAGCTTGGGCAGGTTCAGCTGGAAACACCATATATTTT
clone size: -; J gene: TRBJ2-3; D gene: -; V gene: TRBV2; CDR3 protein: CASRERGDTQYF; CDR3 DNA: TGTGCCAGCAGGGAGAGGGGAGATACGCAGTATTTT
clone size: -; J gene: TRBJ2-6; D gene: -; V gene: TRBV11-3; CDR3 protein: CASSRGFSGANVLTF; CDR3 DNA: TGTGCCAGCAGTCGGGGGTTCTCTGGGGCCAACGTCCTGACTTTC
clone size: -; J gene: TRBJ1-1; D gene: -; V gene: TRBV19; CDR3 protein: CASSILGRENTEAFF; CDR3 DNA: TGTGCCAGTAGTATATTGGGCAGGGAGAACACTGAAGCTTTCTTT
clone size: -; J gene: TRBJ1-1; D gene: TRBD1; V gene: TRBV7-9; CDR3 protein: CASSSTGPYMNTEAFF; CDR3 DNA: TGTGCCAGCAGCTCGACAGGGCCTTATATGAACACTGAAGCTTTCTTT
clone size: -; J gene: TRBJ2-6; D gene: -; V gene: TRBV4-2; CDR3 protein: CASSQDPNSGANVLTF; CDR3 DNA: TGTGCCAGCAGCCAAGATCCAAACTCTGGGGCCAACGTCCTGACTTTC
clone size: -; J gene: TRBJ1-4; D gene: TRBD1; V gene: TRBV5-1; CDR3 protein: CASSVYRGPNEKLFF; CDR3 DNA: TGCGCCAGCAGCGTCTACAGGGGGCCAAACGAAAAACTGTTTTTT
clone size: -; J gene: TRBJ1-4; D gene: TRBD1; V gene: TRBV29-1; CDR3 protein: CSGGQDPGREKLFF; CDR3 DNA: TGCAGCGGGGGACAGGACCCGGGTCGGGAAAAACTGTTTTTT
clone size: -; J gene: TRBJ1-2; D gene: -; V gene: TRBV7-9; CDR3 protein: CASSLAGSYGYTF; CDR3 DNA: TGTGCCAGCAGCTTGGCGGGCTCCTATGGCTACACCTTC
clone size: -; J gene: TRBJ2-3; D gene: TRBD1; V gene: TRBV5-1; CDR3 protein: CASSRGTGGNTDTQYF; CDR3 DNA: TGCGCCAGCAGCCGAGGGACAGGGGGCAACACAGATACGCAGTATTTT
clone size: -; J gene: TRBJ2-5; D gene: -; V gene: TRBV9; CDR3 protein: CASSLQAQETQYF; CDR3 DNA: TGTGCCAGCAGCCTTCAGGCGCAAGAGACCCAGTACTTC
clone size: few; J gene: TRBJ1-1; D gene: -; V gene: TRBV6-1; CDR3 protein: CASSEKGLEAFF; CDR3 DNA: TGTGCCAGCAGTGAGAAAGGGCTCGAAGCTTTCTTT
clone size: -; J gene: TRBJ2-7; D gene: -; V gene: TRBV5-4; CDR3 protein: CASSLGGFSSYEQYF; CDR3 DNA: TGTGCCAGCAGCTTGGGCGGATTCAGCTCCTACGAGCAGTACTTC